A selection of T cell receptor beta chains follows, all from one sample in a study of blood T cell repertoires in COVID-19. Here immunoSEQ multiplex PCR was the method, and the copy in TCRdb shows in-frame clones only, minus some. The profile shows about 83,000 clones, around 84% of them singletons. Material: peripheral blood. All receptors derive from a man older than 75 with active or convalescent COVID-19. Both conserved end residues are part of each CDR3. D genes are given only for firm matches. Some rows have no size entry. The others give once, few or many, or a class for an expanded clone.

d_gene	j_gene	abundance	v_gene	CDR3aa	CDR3nt
.	TRBJ1-2	.	TRBV5-1	CASGPGSRADYGYTF	TGCGCCAGCGGCCCGGGGTCTCGCGCGGACTATGGCTACACCTTC
.	TRBJ1-1	.	TRBV11-2	CASSRGVGTEAFF	TGTGCCAGCAGCAGGGGCGTCGGCACTGAAGCTTTCTTT
TRBD1	TRBJ1-4	.	TRBV5-1	CASSPSPGTENEKLFF	TGCGCCAGCAGCCCGTCTCCCGGGACAGAAAATGAAAAACTGTTTTTT
.	TRBJ2-1	.	TRBV6-5	CASSSSRLGNEQFF	TGTGCCAGCAGTTCCTCTCGACTGGGCAATGAGCAGTTCTTC
TRBD2	TRBJ2-5	.	TRBV27	CASSGLAGGEETQYF	TGTGCCAGCAGTGGCCTTGCGGGGGGGGAAGAGACCCAGTACTTC
.	TRBJ1-4	.	TRBV12-3/TRBV12-4	CASSGTFSEKLFF	TGTGCCAGCAGTGGGACATTTTCTGAAAAACTGTTTTTT
.	TRBJ1-1	.	TRBV9	CASSDAVMNTEAFF	TGTGCCAGCAGCGATGCAGTCATGAACACTGAAGCTTTCTTT
.	TRBJ1-5	.	TRBV19	CASSIVSSNQPQHF	TGTGCCAGTAGTATTGTTTCGAGCAATCAGCCCCAGCATTTT
.	TRBJ2-1	.	TRBV19	CASSRLIQLINEQFF	TGTGCCAGTAGTAGATTGATCCAACTAATCAATGAGCAGTTCTTC
TRBD1	TRBJ2-1	.	TRBV28	CASSLTDREQFF	TGTGCCAGCAGTTTAACGGACAGGGAGCAGTTCTTC
.	TRBJ1-2	.	TRBV6-1	CASSESWQNYGYTF	TGTGCCAGCAGTGAATCGTGGCAGAACTATGGCTACACCTTC
TRBD1	TRBJ2-5	.	TRBV29-1	CSVALTGVYQETQYF	TGCAGCGTTGCTTTGACAGGGGTCTACCAAGAGACCCAGTACTTC
TRBD1	TRBJ1-6	.	TRBV5-1	CASSPEGQAGNSPLHF	TGCGCCAGCAGCCCGGAAGGACAGGCGGGGAATTCACCCCTCCACTTT
.	TRBJ1-1	once	TRBV6-5	CASRSTGLNTEAFF	TGTGCCAGCAGGTCTACAGGGCTGAACACTGAAGCTTTCTTT
TRBD1	TRBJ2-1	.	TRBV24-1	CATSDRGQDNEQFF	TGTGCCACCAGTGACCGTGGACAGGACAATGAGCAGTTCTTC
.	TRBJ2-2	.	TRBV19	CASMGRTNTGELFF	TGTGCCAGTATGGGCAGGACGAACACCGGGGAGCTGTTTTTT
.	TRBJ1-2	.	TRBV5-4	CASSPGGQAPSYGYTF	TGTGCCAGCAGTCCGGGGGGGCAGGCCCCATCCTATGGCTACACCTTC